This TCR beta chain was sequenced for a study of graft-versus-host responses after intestinal transplantation. The CDR3 has 13 amino acids. The V and J ends lost 7 bases and 3 bases, in that order; junction bases with no gene match: 3. The V gene's germline CDR1 is MNHEY and CDR2 SVGAGI. Whole-study results and caveats: There was an association between peak levels of circulating GvH clones and early post-transplant HvG declines.

The protocol was immunoSEQ multiplex PCR, while the TCRdb copy is restricted to in-frame clones and leaves out a portion. Among about 70,000 clones, approximately 94% were seen once, and the ten largest hold about 0.53%. With regard to this clone: What it binds is unknown.

This TCR derives from a human donor who received an intestinal transplant. The rearrangement links TRBV6-5 to TRBJ1-5, with TRBD1 matching over 7 bases. The sample was unstimulated CD8+ T cells sorted from spleen or lymph node cells, taken before intestinal transplant. In DNA, the CDR3 is TGTGCCAGCAAACAGGGGACCAATCAGCCCCAGCATTTT. As protein: CASKQGTNQPQHF.